A selection of T cell receptor beta chains follows, all from one sample in a study of T cells after yellow fever vaccination. One entry per CDR3 protein, called by TCRdb with MiXCR from the 5' RACE reads. The sample has about 350,000 distinct CDR3 sequences; 11% are singletons. This specimen was PBMCs, taken on the day of the first yellow fever vaccination. The receptors were gathered from a man between 18 and 29 years old who received the YFV17D yellow fever vaccine. CDR3s include the opening cysteine and the closing phenylalanine or tryptophan. Fields, in order: V gene, J gene, clone size, CDR3 protein. Expanded clones get a size class; other rows say once, few or many, or leave the size out.

>TRBV9|TRBJ2-1|-
CASSVAPTEEQFF
>TRBV7-9|TRBJ2-1|few
CASSSPTSGGVREQFF
>TRBV12-3/TRBV12-4|TRBJ2-1|-
CASNVGLAGEQFF
>TRBV12-3/TRBV12-4|TRBJ1-3|few
CASTVQRGGNTIYF
>TRBV7-9|TRBJ1-2|few
CASSLEQYGYTF
>TRBV5-4|TRBJ2-6|many
CASSGGPSPRVTF
>TRBV6-1|TRBJ2-7|few
CASSEAFFSGLRAYEQYF
>TRBV5-5|TRBJ2-1|many
CASSLAHIRGLNEQFF
>TRBV7-2|TRBJ1-2|-
CASSVTSGTQYGYTF
>TRBV7-9|TRBJ2-3|few
CASSLLTTGTSDTQYF
>TRBV7-2|TRBJ1-1|many
CASKPRSIGSAEAFF
>TRBV6-2/TRBV6-3|TRBJ2-3|-
CASTSRGQDTQYF
>TRBV12-3/TRBV12-4|TRBJ1-5|many
CASSWVGSNQPQHF
>TRBV5-1|TRBJ2-3|many
CASSLGAADTQYF
>TRBV4-2|TRBJ2-3|many
CASSLRGDPTDTQYF
>TRBV7-2|TRBJ2-5|few
CASRRPGEGETQYF
>TRBV20-1|TRBJ2-5|many
CSARDNRGEETQYF
>TRBV6-1|TRBJ2-5|-
CASSEVRIQETQYF
>TRBV5-1|TRBJ2-2|few
CASYRESTGELFF
>TRBV3-1|TRBJ2-1|-
CASSQVKGSGGRAYNEQFF
>TRBV12-3/TRBV12-4|TRBJ2-7|many
CASSSRYEQYF
>TRBV7-9|TRBJ1-5|-
CASSLGGTGNNQPQHF
>TRBV10-3|TRBJ2-1|-
CAIRLSQGSDEQFF
>TRBV4-1|TRBJ1-4|-
CASSQGPSNNEKLFF
>TRBV4-1|TRBJ1-1|few
CASSQNKETEAFF
>TRBV12-3/TRBV12-4|TRBJ1-2|many
CASSPGQGVGGYTF
>TRBV6-1|TRBJ1-2|-
CASSRHPQGTYGYTF
>TRBV27|TRBJ2-1|-
CASSLGVPSYNEQFF
>TRBV5-1|TRBJ2-7|many
CASSLDSDSYEQYF
>TRBV5-1|TRBJ2-2|-
CASSWTAGHNGGGELFF
>TRBV5-6|TRBJ1-2|few
CASSLGPREGYTF
>TRBV18|TRBJ1-1|few
CASYGRGDTEAFF
>TRBV7-9|TRBJ1-5|many
CASSSSRSGNQPQHF
>TRBV6-2/TRBV6-3|TRBJ2-3|once
CASSTGTRLYF
>TRBV20-1|TRBJ2-5|many
CSATRLEGTETQYF
>TRBV4-3|TRBJ2-7|many
CASSQETGSEQYF
>TRBV19|TRBJ1-6|-
CASSYAGQIGSSPLHF
>TRBV20-1|TRBJ2-3|few
CSARDQTDTQYF
>TRBV23-1|TRBJ1-6|-
CASLLSMAGSPLHF
>TRBV12-3/TRBV12-4|TRBJ1-3|few
CASRSGHFNSGNTIYF
>TRBV7-9|TRBJ1-5|many
CASSGTDSNQPQHF
>TRBV4-2|TRBJ2-3|few
CASSHDFRDRGADTQYF
>TRBV12-3/TRBV12-4|TRBJ1-2|few
CASRGWGSTNYGYTF
>TRBV4-1|TRBJ2-2|few
CASSQVIVTGELFF
>TRBV29-1|TRBJ1-1|many
CSVGQGNKAFF
>TRBV20-1|TRBJ2-3|-
CSAKTPQSTDTQYF
>TRBV5-6|TRBJ2-7|few
CASSRTRTASYEQYF
>TRBV2|TRBJ2-2|-
CASRQDRVDGELFF
>TRBV2|TRBJ2-5|-
CASSEAPGQPQETQYF
>TRBV20-1|TRBJ2-3|many
CSARVSLSHVGTDTQYF
>TRBV20-1|TRBJ1-5|-
CSASTRDSRHNQPQHF
>TRBV10-3|TRBJ2-6|few
CAISETNRGSVAGANVLTF
>TRBV15|TRBJ2-5|few
CATSSPTTETQYF
>TRBV5-4|TRBJ1-1|few
CASSFGLDNTEAFF
>TRBV7-9|TRBJ2-5|-
CASSRKRIERETQYF
>TRBV13|TRBJ2-7|-
CASSPRTGPYEQYF
>TRBV29-1|TRBJ2-5|many
CSVAFWGGTGETQYF
>TRBV20-1|TRBJ2-1|-
CSAPGGPAYNEQFF
>TRBV5-1|TRBJ2-3|-
CASSKVPGADTQYF
>TRBV29-1|TRBJ2-7|-
CSWGGGGYNEQYF